This note documents a single TCR beta chain sequence. Its antigen is currently unknown. Assay used: immunoSEQ multiplex PCR; TCRdb lists only in-frame clones, some missing. The data contain 1.6 million or so clones, approximately 98.5% of them singletons. V was pared by 2 bases and J by 7 bases, with 4 bases of the junction left unmatched. The germline gives CDR1 SGHTA, CDR2 FQGNSA. This CDR3 is built from 13 residues. The data belong to a study of shared clonotypes between healthy human individuals. General observations from the study: Depth of sequencing was expected to influence donor clonotype sharing.

The specimen sequenced was naive CD4+ T cells sorted from blood. As to subset: CD45RA+ positively selected. V is TRBV7-2 and J is TRBJ2-5; 7 positions match TRBD1. This clonotype was obtained from a man aged 30 to 45 in good health. This CDR3 reads CASSLNRGVTQYF. Written as DNA, the CDR3 is TGTGCCAGCAGCTTAAACAGGGGAGTGACCCAGTACTTC.